This T cell receptor beta chain was profiled in a study of blood T cell repertoires in COVID-19. Libraries were prepared by immunoSEQ multiplex PCR; TCRdb keeps only in-frame clonotypes and omits some of them. The sample gives some 220,000 clones, around four fifths of which show up once; about 5.1% is in the top ten. V shed 6 bases and J shed 1 base, with 6 bases lying between them. Germline V CDR1 and CDR2: SNHLY, FYNNEI. The CDR3 is 12 residues long. Sequencing was done on a sample of peripheral blood. The V call is TRBV2, the J call TRBJ1-1; D is ambiguous. This TCR was recovered from a woman aged 55-70 years who had recovered from COVID-19. CDR3 sequence: CASRLENTEAFF. CDR3 in DNA: TGTGCCAGCAGATTAGAGAACACTGAAGCTTTCTTT.